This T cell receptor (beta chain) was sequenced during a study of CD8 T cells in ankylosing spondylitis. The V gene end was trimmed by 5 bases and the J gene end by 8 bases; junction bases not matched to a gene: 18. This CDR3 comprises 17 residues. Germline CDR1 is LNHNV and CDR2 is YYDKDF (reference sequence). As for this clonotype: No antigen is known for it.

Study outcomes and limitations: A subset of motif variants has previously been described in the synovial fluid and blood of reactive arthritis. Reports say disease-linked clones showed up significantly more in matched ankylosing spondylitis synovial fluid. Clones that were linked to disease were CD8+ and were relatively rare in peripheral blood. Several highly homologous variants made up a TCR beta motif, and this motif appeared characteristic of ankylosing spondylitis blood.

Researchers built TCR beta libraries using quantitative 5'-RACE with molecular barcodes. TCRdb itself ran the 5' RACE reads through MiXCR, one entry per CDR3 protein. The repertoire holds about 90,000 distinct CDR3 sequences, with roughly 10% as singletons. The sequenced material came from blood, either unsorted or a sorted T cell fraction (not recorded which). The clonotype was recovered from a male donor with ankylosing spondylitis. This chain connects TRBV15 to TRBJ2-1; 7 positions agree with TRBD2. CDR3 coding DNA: TGTGCCACCAGCGGATCTAGCGGCGGGAGTAGGTATTATGAGCAGTTCTTC. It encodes CATSGSSGGSRYYEQFF.